A selection of T cell receptor beta chains follows, all from one sample in a study of T cell changes during pregnancy in multiple sclerosis. The protocol was immunoSEQ multiplex PCR, while the TCRdb copy is restricted to in-frame clones and leaves out a portion. The sample lists about 83,000 clones, about 90% occurring once. The sample in question was PBMCs, obtained in the first trimester of pregnancy. All receptors come from a female donor in good health, serving as a control in a pregnancy study. Some clones in this sample may be carry-over from other donors' samples. The CDR3 runs from the conserved cysteine through the conserved F or W. A D gene is named only where the DNA matches it firmly. The size of a clone is reported for some rows only, either as once, few or many, or as a class for expanded clones.

V	D	J	size	CDR3	DNA
TRBV19	.	TRBJ2-7	.	CASSMDGGEQYF	TGTGCCAGTAGTATGGACGGGGGTGAGCAGTACTTC
TRBV7-3	TRBD2	TRBJ2-1	.	CASSLTPLAGENEQFF	TGTGCCAGCAGCTTAACCCCTCTAGCGGGAGAGAATGAGCAGTTCTTC
TRBV6-5	TRBD1	TRBJ2-7	.	CASSYSAGGSSYEQYF	TGTGCCAGCAGTTACTCGGCAGGGGGAAGCTCCTACGAGCAGTACTTC
TRBV6-5	.	TRBJ1-1	.	CASSYRNRVTFF	TGTGCCAGCAGTTACAGGAACAGGGTAACTTTCTTT
TRBV9	.	TRBJ2-1	.	CASSVVESDEQFF	TGTGCCAGCAGCGTAGTGGAGAGCGATGAGCAGTTCTTC
TRBV11-2	.	TRBJ1-1	.	CASSLDRDKAFF	TGTGCCAGCAGCTTAGATCGGGACAAAGCTTTCTTT
TRBV29-1	TRBD2	TRBJ2-1	.	CSGEGTSGNEQFF	TGCAGCGGGGAGGGTACTAGCGGAAATGAGCAGTTCTTC
TRBV6-5	.	TRBJ2-7	.	CASRAGSSYEQYF	TGTGCCAGCCGAGCCGGGAGCTCCTACGAGCAGTACTTC
TRBV5-1	.	TRBJ1-4	once	CASSLGVQASNEKLFF	TGCGCCAGCAGCTTGGGTGTACAGGCGTCTAATGAAAAACTGTTTTTT
TRBV27	.	TRBJ2-1	few	CASSQANEQFF	TGTGCCAGCAGCCAAGCCAATGAGCAGTTCTTC
TRBV4-1	TRBD1	TRBJ1-5	.	CASSQEVDRGRNQPQHF	TGCGCCAGCAGCCAAGAAGTCGACAGGGGACGCAATCAGCCCCAGCATTTT
TRBV6-1	TRBD1	TRBJ1-5	.	CASRGQVSQPQHF	TGTGCCAGCAGAGGACAGGTCAGCCAGCCCCAGCATTTT
TRBV29-1	.	TRBJ1-2	.	CSFGAGGKSDGYTF	TGCAGCTTCGGGGCGGGGGGGAAGAGTGATGGCTACACCTTC
TRBV7-6	TRBD1	TRBJ1-1	.	CASSLKPGTGNTEAFF	TGTGCCAGCAGCCTAAAACCCGGGACAGGGAACACTGAAGCTTTCTTT
TRBV7-8	.	TRBJ1-3	once	CASSLRRENSGNTIYF	TGTGCCAGCAGCTTAAGACGGGAAAATAGCGGAAACACCATATATTTT
TRBV19	.	TRBJ1-2	.	CASMELQGPLYGYTF	TGTGCCAGTATGGAATTACAGGGTCCCCTCTATGGCTACACCTTC
TRBV30	TRBD2	TRBJ2-7	.	CAWAQKGLPVRQYF	TGTGCCTGGGCTCAAAAGGGACTACCCGTGAGGCAGTACTTC
TRBV28	.	TRBJ2-1	.	CASSAQGIGYNEQFF	TGTGCCAGCAGTGCACAGGGAATCGGGTACAATGAGCAGTTCTTC
TRBV13	TRBD1	TRBJ2-7	.	CASSSGQGGHEQYF	TGTGCCAGCAGCTCAGGACAGGGGGGCCACGAGCAGTACTTC
TRBV4-2	TRBD2	TRBJ2-3	.	CASSTGRTSGTDTQYF	TGTGCCAGCAGCACGGGTAGGACTAGCGGCACAGATACGCAGTATTTT
TRBV4-2	.	TRBJ2-7	once	CASREAPSSYEQYF	TGTGCCAGCAGGGAGGCCCCCAGCTCCTACGAGCAGTACTTC
TRBV11-2	TRBD2	TRBJ2-5	.	CASSLGRAAETQYF	TGTGCCAGCAGCTTGGGGAGGGCTGCAGAGACCCAGTACTTC
TRBV27	TRBD2	TRBJ2-3	.	CASGDYGGGASDTQYF	TGTGCCAGCGGAGACTATGGCGGGGGGGCCTCAGATACGCAGTATTTT
TRBV27	TRBD1	TRBJ1-2	.	CASSATGGSYGYTF	TGTGCCAGCAGTGCAACAGGGGGCAGCTATGGCTACACCTTC
TRBV19	.	TRBJ2-7	.	CASSASYKTYEQYF	TGTGCCAGTAGTGCTTCGTACAAAACCTACGAGCAGTACTTC
TRBV28	TRBD2	TRBJ2-3	.	CASSFRGLADTDTQYF	TGTGCCAGCAGTTTTAGGGGACTAGCGGACACAGATACGCAGTATTTT
TRBV27	.	TRBJ1-1	.	CASSPSLGGRIWNAEAFF	TGTGCCAGCAGCCCTTCATTGGGGGGAAGGATTTGGAATGCTGAAGCTTTCTTT
TRBV27	TRBD1	TRBJ1-2	.	CASTRTGSNYGYTF	TGTGCCAGCACCCGGACAGGTTCCAACTATGGCTACACCTTC
TRBV28	.	TRBJ2-7	.	CASSFLGSGPSYEQYF	TGTGCCAGCAGTTTCTTGGGATCAGGGCCCTCCTACGAGCAGTACTTC
TRBV2	TRBD2	TRBJ2-5	once	CASGGETQYF	TGTGCCTCGGGAGGGGAGACCCAGTACTTC
TRBV6-5	.	TRBJ2-3	.	CASSYRTVKDTQYF	TGTGCCAGCAGTTACCGGACAGTCAAAGATACGCAGTATTTT
TRBV7-8	.	TRBJ1-2	once	CASSPGRVYGYTF	TGTGCCAGCAGCCCCGGGAGAGTTTATGGCTACACCTTC
TRBV28	TRBD2	TRBJ2-2	.	CASSVGLAAGELFF	TGTGCCAGCAGTGTGGGACTAGCCGCCGGGGAGCTGTTTTTT
TRBV5-5	TRBD1	TRBJ1-2	.	CASSSITGASGYTF	TGTGCCAGCAGCTCCATTACAGGGGCGAGTGGCTACACCTTC
TRBV5-6	TRBD1	TRBJ1-1	.	CASSPDGTGSMNTEAFF	TGTGCCAGCAGTCCGGATGGGACAGGGTCAATGAACACTGAAGCTTTCTTT